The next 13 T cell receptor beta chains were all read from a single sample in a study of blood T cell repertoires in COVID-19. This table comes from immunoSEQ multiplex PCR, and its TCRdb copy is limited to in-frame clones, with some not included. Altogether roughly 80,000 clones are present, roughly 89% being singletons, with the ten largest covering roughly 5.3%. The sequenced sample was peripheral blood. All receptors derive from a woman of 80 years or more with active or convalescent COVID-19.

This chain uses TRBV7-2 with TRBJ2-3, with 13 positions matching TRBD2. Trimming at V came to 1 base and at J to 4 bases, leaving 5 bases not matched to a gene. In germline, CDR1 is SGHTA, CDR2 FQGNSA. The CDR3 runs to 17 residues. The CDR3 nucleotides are TGTGCCAGCAGCTTAGTTACTAGCGGGGGGGCCGCAGATACGCAGTATTTT. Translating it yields CASSLVTSGGAADTQYF.

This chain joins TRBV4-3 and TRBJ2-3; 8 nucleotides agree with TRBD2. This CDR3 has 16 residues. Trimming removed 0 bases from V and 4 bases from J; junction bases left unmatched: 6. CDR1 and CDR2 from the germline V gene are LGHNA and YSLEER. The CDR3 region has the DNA TGCGCCAGCAGCCAAGAGTGGCTAGCGGGTCCAGATACGCAGTATTTT. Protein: CASSQEWLAGPDTQYF.

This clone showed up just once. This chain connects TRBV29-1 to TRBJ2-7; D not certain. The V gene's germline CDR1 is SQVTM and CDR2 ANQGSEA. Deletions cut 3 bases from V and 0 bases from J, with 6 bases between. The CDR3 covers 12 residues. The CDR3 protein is CSVESNSYEQYF. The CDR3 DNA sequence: TGCAGCGTTGAGAGCAACTCCTACGAGCAGTACTTC.

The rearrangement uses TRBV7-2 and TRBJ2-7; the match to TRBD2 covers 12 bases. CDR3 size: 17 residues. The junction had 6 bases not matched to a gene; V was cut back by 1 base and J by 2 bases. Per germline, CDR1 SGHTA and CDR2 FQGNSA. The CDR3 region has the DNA TGTGCCAGCAGCTTAGGGTGGACTAGCGGGATTCCCTACGAGCAGTACTTC. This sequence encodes CASSLGWTSGIPYEQYF.

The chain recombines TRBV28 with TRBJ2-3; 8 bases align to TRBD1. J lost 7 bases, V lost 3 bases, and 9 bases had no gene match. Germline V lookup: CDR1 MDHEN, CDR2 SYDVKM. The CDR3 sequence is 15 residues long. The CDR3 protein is CASSFRTGSTNTQYF. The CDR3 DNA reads TGTGCCAGCAGTTTTAGGACAGGGAGTACTAATACGCAGTATTTT.

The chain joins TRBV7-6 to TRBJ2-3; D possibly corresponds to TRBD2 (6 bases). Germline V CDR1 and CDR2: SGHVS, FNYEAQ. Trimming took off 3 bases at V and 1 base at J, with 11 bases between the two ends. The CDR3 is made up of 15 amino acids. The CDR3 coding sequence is TGTGCCAGCAGCTTTGGGGGGATTCGCACAGATACGCAGTATTTT. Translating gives CASSFGGIRTDTQYF.

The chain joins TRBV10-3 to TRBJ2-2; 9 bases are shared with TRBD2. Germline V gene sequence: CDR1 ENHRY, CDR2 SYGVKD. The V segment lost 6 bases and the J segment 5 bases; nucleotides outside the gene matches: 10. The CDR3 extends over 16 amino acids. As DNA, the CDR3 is TGTGCCATCAGCAACTTAGCGGGAGATGGAACCGGGGAGCTGTTTTTT. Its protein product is CAISNLAGDGTGELFF.

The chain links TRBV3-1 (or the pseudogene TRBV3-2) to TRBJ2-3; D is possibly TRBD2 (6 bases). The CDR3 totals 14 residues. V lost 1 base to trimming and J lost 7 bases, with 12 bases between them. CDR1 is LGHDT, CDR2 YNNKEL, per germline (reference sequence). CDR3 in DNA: TGTGCCAGCAGCCAAGGGGGGGTCGCAAATACGCAGTATTTT. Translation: CASSQGGVANTQYF.

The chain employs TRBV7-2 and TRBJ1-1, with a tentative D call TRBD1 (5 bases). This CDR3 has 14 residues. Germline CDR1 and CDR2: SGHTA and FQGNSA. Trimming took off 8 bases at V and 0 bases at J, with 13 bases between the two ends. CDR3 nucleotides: TGTGCCAGCTCCGAGGGACTGATGAACACTGAAGCTTTCTTT. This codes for CASSEGLMNTEAFF.

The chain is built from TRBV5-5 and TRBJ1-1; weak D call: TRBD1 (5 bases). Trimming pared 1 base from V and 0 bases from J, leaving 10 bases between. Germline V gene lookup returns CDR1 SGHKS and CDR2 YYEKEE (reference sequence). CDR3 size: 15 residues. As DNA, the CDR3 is TGTGCCAGCAGCTTGCTACCAGGGATGAACACTGAAGCTTTCTTT. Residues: CASSLLPGMNTEAFF.

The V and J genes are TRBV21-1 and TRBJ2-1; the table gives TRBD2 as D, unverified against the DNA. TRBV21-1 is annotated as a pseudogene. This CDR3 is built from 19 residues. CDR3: CASSNGGGAAGLEYNEQFF. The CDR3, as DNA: TGTGCCAGCAGCAATGGGGGGGGAGCGGCGGGACTCGAATACAATGAGCAGTTCTTC.

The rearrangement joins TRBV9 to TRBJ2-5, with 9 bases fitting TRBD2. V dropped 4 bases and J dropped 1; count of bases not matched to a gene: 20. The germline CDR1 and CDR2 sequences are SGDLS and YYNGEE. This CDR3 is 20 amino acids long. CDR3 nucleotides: TGTGCCAGCAGCCCCCAAGAGCTAGCGGGAAACACATTCCGCCAAGAGACCCAGTACTTC. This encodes CASSPQELAGNTFRQETQYF.

CDR3 nucleotides: TGTGCCTGGAGTGTCCGAGGACTTCAGCGCGAGCAGTACTTC. It yields the protein CAWSVRGLQREQYF. V gene TRBV30 combines with J gene TRBJ2-7; maybe TRBD2 (5 bases). Trimming removed 0 bases from V and 6 bases from J, with 15 bases in between. CDR3 length equals 14 residues. Germline lookup yields CDR1 GTSNPN and CDR2 SVGIG (reference sequence).